This TCR beta chain was captured in a study of cytomegalovirus exposure and HLA in healthy donors. At the level of the study: In a previous analysis, more than 90 million unique TCR beta sequences were found from 150 million to 200 million T cells.

Regarding this clone: Antigen specificity is unknown.

Overall study results and limits: It was reported in a later analysis that an Asian-associated ancestry cluster showed fewer N-insertions than the roughly 670-donor mean. A later analysis associated some 16,000 TCR beta sequences with HLA alleles at a 0.05 false discovery rate. Some segments of the V type, notably TRBV6-2 and TRBV6-3, were excluded as indistinguishable.

The length of the CDR3 is 15 residues. Germline V gene data show CDR1 as SGHDT and CDR2 as YYEEEE. Trimming removed 6 bases from V and 0 bases from J, with 13 bases in between. PCR involved 60 Vbeta and 13 Jbeta primers. Sequencing was performed with immunoSEQ multiplex PCR; in TCRdb, only in-frame clones are kept and a portion is missing. The sample includes about 150,000 clones, 85% of them seen just once. The sequencing input was PBMCs. This chain links TRBV5-6 with TRBJ2-1; weak D call: TRBD1 (5 bases). This clonotype was sampled from a woman aged 18 to 35 in good health and CMV-seronegative. The CDR3 DNA reads as TGTGCCAGCATTTATAGGGGCCTCTCCTACAATGAGCAGTTCTTC. Encoded protein: CASIYRGLSYNEQFF.